The 27 T cell receptor beta chains presented below share a single source sample, sequenced in a study of T cell changes during pregnancy in multiple sclerosis. Profiled with immunoSEQ multiplex PCR; TCRdb holds only in-frame clones, not every one. The table lists about 40,000 clones, roughly 87% of them singletons. The sample was CD4+ T cells from peripheral blood mononuclear cells, taken in the first trimester of pregnancy. The receptors shown here come from a female donor with multiple sclerosis, enrolled in a pregnancy study.

The V and J genes are TRBV18 and TRBJ2-5; a weak D match, TRBD1 (7 bases). The CDR3 is 15 amino acids. Per germline, CDR1 KGHSH and CDR2 LQKENI. The germline V and J ends were trimmed by 6 bases and 2 bases, with 16 bases remaining between them. The CDR3 DNA reads as TGTGCCAGCTCCCGAGGAGGGACAGAACAAGAGACCCAGTACTTC. Its translation is CASSRGGTEQETQYF.

This chain connects TRBV27 to TRBJ2-7; possibly TRBD1 for D (5 bases). The CDR3 runs to 15 residues. Germline V gene sequence: CDR1 MNHEY, CDR2 SMNVEV (reference sequence). V was cut by 5 bases and J by 3 bases, with 17 bases left in between. As DNA, the CDR3 is TGTGCCAGCAGTCCTCAGGGATATCATGGCTACGAGCAGTACTTC. It is translated as CASSPQGYHGYEQYF.

The V call is TRBV2, the J call TRBJ2-7; 8 nucleotides match TRBD2. This CDR3 region has 14 residues. V lost 3 bases and J lost 5; bases outside the gene matches: 6. Germline CDR1 SNHLY, CDR2 FYNNEI. The chain's CDR3 is CASSEGAGGNEQYF. CDR3 DNA: TGTGCCAGCAGTGAGGGGGCGGGAGGAAACGAGCAGTACTTC.

The CDR3, as DNA: TGTGCCAGCAGTTTAACTAGCGGGACCCTCCAGTTCTTC. Amino acids: CASSLTSGTLQFF. This sequence joins TRBV28 and TRBJ2-1; 10 nucleotides line up with TRBD2. This CDR3 is built from 13 residues. V gave up 2 bases and J gave up 13 bases; unmatched junction bases: 5. CDR1 is MDHEN, CDR2 SYDVKM, per germline.

The chain couples TRBV5-1 to TRBJ2-7; TRBD1 might be the D (6 bases). This CDR3 region has 15 residues. Trimming removed 0 bases from V and 2 bases from J, with 12 bases in between. CDR1 and CDR2 (germline): SGHRS, YFSETQ. The CDR3 bases are TGCGCCAGCAGCTTGGAATGGGACAAACCCTACGAGCAGTACTTC. Encoded protein: CASSLEWDKPYEQYF.

The rearrangement links TRBV12-5 to TRBJ1-1; TRBD1 matches at 9 bases. The CDR3 contains 14 residues. Per germline, CDR1 LGHNT and CDR2 FRNRAP. The J segment lost 1 base and the V segment lost 8 bases, leaving 5 bases of the junction unmatched. CDR3 region: CASYRGRGNTEAFF. DNA of the CDR3: TGTGCTAGTTACAGGGGGCGTGGGAACACTGAAGCTTTCTTT.

This clone was seen a single time. J is TRBJ1-1 and V is TRBV11-3, with D unresolved. The V gene lost 1 base and the J gene lost 0 bases, with 3 bases spanning the gap. This CDR3 contains 13 residues. Per the germline V gene, CDR1 is SGHNT and CDR2 is YENEEA. The CDR3 protein is CASSLAMNTEAFF. CDR3 bases: TGTGCCAGCAGCTTAGCCATGAACACTGAAGCTTTCTTT.

The J gene is TRBJ1-3, the V gene TRBV29-1; D gene ambiguous. Trimming shortened V by 7 bases and J by 0 bases, and 10 bases separated the two germline ends. Germline-derived CDR1 and CDR2 are SQVTM and ANQGSEA. This CDR3 comprises 13 residues. CDR3 DNA: TGCAGCGCCGTTGCGGACTCTGGAAACACCATATATTTT. Protein product: CSAVADSGNTIYF.

This clone showed up just a few times. This chain joins TRBV10-1 and TRBJ2-2; 11 bases match TRBD2. This CDR3 region has 17 residues. Germline V lookup: CDR1 WNHNN, CDR2 SYGVQD (reference sequence). Trimming at V came to 3 bases and at J to 7 bases, leaving 10 bases not matched to a gene. This chain's CDR3 is CASSESRSGRAVGELFF. The CDR3 nucleotides are TGCGCCAGCAGTGAATCTCGTAGCGGGAGGGCCGTCGGGGAGCTGTTTTTT.

The rearrangement links TRBV7-9 to TRBJ2-3; D is perhaps TRBD1 (6 bases). Germline CDR1 reads SEHNR; CDR2 reads FQNEAQ (reference sequence). CDR3 length equals 13 residues. Trimming left V 5 bases short and J 5 bases short, with 11 bases between. The CDR3 DNA sequence: TGTGCCAGCAGCAGTCTGGACAGAGATACGCAGTATTTT. Protein product: CASSSLDRDTQYF.

The chain joins TRBV5-6 to TRBJ2-7, with D perhaps TRBD1 (6 bases). Trimming stripped 5 bases from V and 4 bases from J, with 13 bases between. The germline V gene encodes CDR1 SGHDT and CDR2 YYEEEE. The CDR3 is 13 amino acids. The DNA for the CDR3 is TGTGCCAGCAGTGGGGGCTTTTTTTACGAGCAGTACTTC. Its translation is CASSGGFFYEQYF.

The CDR3 nucleotides are TGTGCCAGCAGCTTAGTTTGGGCGGGAGGGCCCCATGAGCAGTTCTTC. Translating gives CASSLVWAGGPHEQFF. This chain joins TRBV11-2 and TRBJ2-1; TRBD2 agrees at 9 bases. The CDR3 consists of 16 residues. In germline, CDR1 is SGHAT, CDR2 FQNNGV. J gave up 8 bases and V 1 base, and 9 bases lay outside the gene matches.

The V call is TRBV5-1, the J call TRBJ1-5; TRBD1 is a possible D gene (5 bases). Germline-derived CDR1 and CDR2 are SGHRS and YFSETQ. Trimming removed 2 bases from V and 6 bases from J, with 15 bases in between. There are 15 residues in the CDR3. In DNA, the CDR3 is TGCGCCAGCAGCTTCCTGGGAGGGGTAGGTCAGCCCCAGCATTTT. Translated: CASSFLGGVGQPQHF.

V is TRBV6-1 and J is TRBJ1-5, with D tentatively TRBD1 (6 bases). In germline, CDR1 is MNHNS, CDR2 SASEGT. This CDR3 comprises 16 residues. Trimming stripped 2 bases from V and 2 bases from J, with 13 bases between. CDR3 residues: CASSEILQGGNQPQHF. Written as DNA, the CDR3 is TGTGCCAGCAGTGAAATATTACAGGGTGGCAATCAGCCCCAGCATTTT.

The chain recombines TRBV6-1 with TRBJ1-6; 9 positions agree with TRBD1. Germline V lookup: CDR1 MNHNS, CDR2 SASEGT. Trimming at V came to 4 bases and at J to 9 bases, leaving 7 bases not matched to a gene. The CDR3 runs to 15 residues. CDR3 loop: CASSAPGQGGSPLHF. CDR3 sequence (DNA): TGTGCCAGCAGTGCTCCGGGACAGGGTGGTTCACCCCTCCACTTT.

To note about this clone: Mismatch with germline at one junction end may stem from a read error. The chain is built from TRBV7-8 and TRBJ1-4, with D possibly being TRBD1 (6 bases). From germline, CDR1 is SGHVS and CDR2 FQNEAQ. This CDR3 comprises 12 residues. The CDR3 DNA follows: TGTACCAGCAGTTACCGAGGGGGAAAACTGTTTTTT. This translates into CTSSYRGGKLFF.

The chain couples TRBV29-1 to TRBJ2-7; 10 bases map to TRBD2. This CDR3 spans 14 amino acids. Germline CDR1 is SQVTM and CDR2 is ANQGSEA. Germline trimming cut 1 base from V and 4 bases from J; bases unmatched to any gene: 4. This CDR3 is CSVEGVAGGYEQYF. CDR3 sequence (DNA): TGCAGCGTTGAAGGAGTAGCGGGAGGTTACGAGCAGTACTTC.

J is TRBJ2-3 and V is TRBV5-4; 9 bases map to TRBD2. Germline CDR1 is SGHNT and CDR2 is YYREEE (reference sequence). Trimming removed 0 bases from V and 2 bases from J; junction bases left unmatched: 1. This CDR3 is built from 15 residues. The CDR3 DNA sequence: TGTGCCAGCAGCTTGGCTAGCGGGATCACAGATACGCAGTATTTT. Its translation is CASSLASGITDTQYF.

The gene calls are TRBV7-2 and TRBJ1-5, with D possibly being TRBD1 (6 bases). The CDR3 extends over 13 amino acids. V shed 4 bases and J shed 3 bases, with 7 bases lying between them. Germline V gene sequence: CDR1 SGHTA, CDR2 FQGNSA. The CDR3: CASSWTVNQPQHF. The CDR3 DNA reads TGTGCCAGCAGCTGGACAGTCAATCAGCCCCAGCATTTT.

The chain links TRBV1 to TRBJ2-7; the table's TRBD2 call for D was not verified on the DNA. TRBV1 is a documented pseudogene. The CDR3 loop spans 16 amino acids. The CDR3 spells CTSTWGMAGEAYEQYF. In DNA, the CDR3 is TGCACCAGCACCTGGGGAATGGCGGGAGAAGCCTACGAGCAGTACTTC.

Written as DNA, the CDR3 is TGTGCCAGCAGCCCACAGGGCGACACTGAAGCTTTCTTT. Its protein product is CASSPQGDTEAFF. V usage is TRBV7-3 and J usage is TRBJ1-1; the D gene is possibly TRBD1 (6 bases). The CDR3 loop spans 13 amino acids. Trimming cost V 5 bases and J 3 bases, with 10 bases left between them. Germline V gene data show CDR1 as SGHTA and CDR2 as FQGTGA.

The chain uses TRBV11-1 and TRBJ2-2, with 13 positions matching TRBD2. Per the germline V gene, CDR1 is SGHAT and CDR2 is FQDESV (reference sequence). This CDR3 has 18 amino acids. Trimming removed 4 bases from V and 7 bases from J; junction bases left unmatched: 12. CDR3 amino acids: CASSWTGLAGVGSGELFF. The CDR3 DNA is TGTGCCAGCAGCTGGACCGGACTAGCGGGAGTGGGTAGCGGGGAGCTGTTTTTT. Together with reference TRBV11-1 and TRBJ2-2, the CDR3 gives the full variable domain: EAEVAQSPRYKITEKSQAVAFWCDPISGHATLYWYRQILGQGPELLVQFQDESVVDDSQLPKDRFSAERLKGVDSTLKIQPAELGDSAMYLCASSWTGLAGVGSGELFFGEGSRLTVL.

The chain combines TRBV6-5 with TRBJ1-1; tentatively, D is TRBD1 (6 bases). Per germline, CDR1 MNHEY and CDR2 SVGAGI. Trimming took 2 bases from V and 1 from J, leaving 11 bases between them. This CDR3 spans 15 amino acids. The CDR3 DNA sequence: TGTGCCAGCAGTTACGGGGGCTGGGGGAACACTGAAGCTTTCTTT. Encoded protein: CASSYGGWGNTEAFF.

The chain joins TRBV18 to TRBJ1-4, with D uncertain. The V and J ends lost 5 bases and 2 bases respectively, with 9 bases between them. This CDR3 has 14 residues. The germline V gene encodes CDR1 KGHSH and CDR2 LQKENI. DNA for the CDR3: TGTGCCAGCTCAACGACTCAGACTAATGAAAAACTGTTTTTT. Its translation is CASSTTQTNEKLFF.

This clone has more than one count but fewer than ten. The chain links TRBV28 to TRBJ1-2; D may be TRBD1 (6 bases). CDR1 MDHEN and CDR2 SYDVKM come from the germline V gene. The CDR3 extends over 12 amino acids. V gave up 7 bases and J gave up 5 bases, with 11 bases separating them. The CDR3 region is CASTGQIYGYTF. CDR3 nucleotide sequence: TGTGCCAGCACCGGACAGATTTATGGCTACACCTTC.

CDR3 residues: CASRGLAGGEQYF. DNA of the CDR3: TGTGCCAGCAGGGGACTAGCGGGAGGCGAGCAGTACTTC. The chain couples TRBV7-2 to TRBJ2-7; TRBD2 matches 15 bases. The CDR3 runs to 13 residues. V was clipped by 6 bases and J by 6 bases; unmatched bases: 0. From germline, CDR1 is SGHTA and CDR2 FQGNSA.

The J gene is TRBJ2-7, the V gene TRBV4-2; the D is unclear. Germline assignment: CDR1 LGHNA and CDR2 YNFKEQ. V lost 4 bases, J lost 0 bases, and 10 bases lay in between. The CDR3 consists of 14 residues. DNA of the CDR3: TGTGCCAGCAGCCGAGAGGCCCCCTCCTACGAGCAGTACTTC. This gives the protein CASSREAPSYEQYF.